A single sample gave rise to the 20 T cell receptor beta chains below, sequenced in a study of T cell repertoires in cytomegalovirus infection. MiXCR, run by TCRdb on the reads, gives a single entry per CDR3 protein. The data show 490,000 or so distinct CDR3 sequences, around 11% seen once. The specimen was PBMCs. These receptors were taken from a human donor in good health (CMV status not recorded). Some clones in this sample may be carry-over from other donors' samples.

The table lists this clonotype with a few counts. The chain joins TRBV28 to TRBJ2-1, with D possibly TRBD1 on 6 matching bases. This CDR3 region has 16 residues. Germline V CDR1 and CDR2: MDHEN, SYDVKM. The V end lost 4 bases, the J end lost 3 bases, and 16 bases lay between the germline ends. CDR3 loop: CASSSPTGNSYNEQFF. As DNA, the CDR3 is TGTGCCAGCAGTTCACCTACAGGGAACAGCTACAATGAGCAGTTCTTC.

There are many counts of this clonotype. The rearrangement links TRBV19 to TRBJ2-6; no clear D. The CDR3 has 14 residues. Trimming took off 1 base at V and 0 bases at J, with 1 base between the two ends. The V gene's germline CDR1 is LNHDA and CDR2 SQIVND (reference sequence). The CDR3 here is CASSIASGANVLTF. The CDR3 DNA reads TGTGCCAGTAGTATAGCCTCTGGGGCCAACGTCCTGACTTTC.

This clonotype was counted many times. This chain joins TRBV6-6 and TRBJ1-4; possibly TRBD1 for D (5 bases). V lost 6 bases and J lost 6, with 11 bases in between. This CDR3 contains 13 residues. Germline lookup yields CDR1 MNHNY and CDR2 SVGAGI (reference sequence). CDR3 nucleotides: TGTGCCAGCAGGGGACCGGGGGATGAAAAACTGTTTTTT. This sequence encodes CASRGPGDEKLFF.

This clonotype was counted between two and nine times. The V and J genes are TRBV2 and TRBJ1-4; D unresolved. The CDR3 has 16 amino acids. CDR1 and CDR2 from the germline V gene are SNHLY and FYNNEI. V was cut by 7 bases and J by 4 bases, with 19 bases left in between. The CDR3 loop is CASTERAGRVNEKLFF. The CDR3 nucleotides read TGTGCCAGCACGGAGAGGGCGGGCAGAGTTAATGAAAAACTGTTTTTT.

Of note for this clonotype: This may stem from a read error, because a much larger clone lies one nucleotide away. The chain recombines TRBV27 with TRBJ1-2; the D is unclear. Germline CDR1 MNHEY, CDR2 SMNVEV (reference sequence). The CDR3 totals 13 residues. The V end lost 8 bases, the J end lost 0 bases, and 10 bases lay between the germline ends. The CDR3 DNA reads TGTGCCAGCGGGATACAGTCTAACTATGGCTACACCTTC. This translates into CASGIQSNYGYTF.

There are many counts of this clonotype. This chain joins TRBV6-5 and TRBJ2-5, with D unresolved. CDR3 length equals 14 residues. The germline CDR1 and CDR2 sequences are MNHEY and SVGAGI. The V and J ends lost 0 bases and 1 base respectively, with 6 bases between them. CDR3 sequence: CASSYSVSQETQYF. The CDR3 region has the DNA TGTGCCAGCAGTTACTCTGTGAGCCAAGAGACCCAGTACTTC.

The chain carries TRBV7-9 and TRBJ1-1, with no clear D. The CDR3 covers 13 residues. The V gene lost 4 bases and the J gene lost 4 bases, with 10 bases spanning the gap. The germline V gene encodes CDR1 SEHNR and CDR2 FQNEAQ (reference sequence). CDR3 in DNA: TGTGCCAGCAGCTCCTCAGTAAGCACTGAAGCTTTCTTT. As protein: CASSSSVSTEAFF.

This clonotype was observed a few times. The J gene is TRBJ2-5, the V gene TRBV29-1; D unclear. Trimming cost V 1 base and J 4 bases, with 13 bases left between them. Germline V gene sequence: CDR1 SQVTM, CDR2 ANQGSEA. The CDR3 runs 14 residues. The CDR3: CSVEGRVRRETQYF. CDR3 DNA: TGCAGCGTTGAAGGAAGGGTGCGTCGAGAGACCCAGTACTTC.

This clonotype was detected many times. The V call is TRBV12-5, the J call TRBJ2-1; D perhaps matches TRBD2 (5 bases). Germline CDR1 LGHNT, CDR2 FRNRAP. V lost 7 bases and J lost 6, with 10 bases in between. The CDR3 runs 12 residues. The CDR3: CASVNGVNEQFF. CDR3 sequence (DNA): TGTGCTAGTGTGAACGGGGTCAATGAGCAGTTCTTC.

The chain joins TRBV5-1 to TRBJ1-1, with a possible D match to TRBD1 (5 bases). CDR1 and CDR2 from the germline V gene are SGHRS and YFSETQ. The CDR3 has 16 amino acids. V lost 0 bases, J lost 0 bases, and 12 bases lay in between. The CDR3 sequence is CASSLAFGAMNTEAFF. CDR3 nucleotides: TGCGCCAGCAGCTTGGCTTTCGGGGCGATGAACACTGAAGCTTTCTTT.

This clonotype showed up just a few times. The chain links TRBV12-3 or TRBV12-4 to TRBJ1-1; D call uncertain. CDR3 length: 12 residues. The V and J ends lost 6 bases and 10 bases respectively, with 15 bases between them. The CDR3 region is CASRPSPGRAFF. CDR3 coding DNA: TGTGCCAGCAGACCGTCGCCGGGGAGAGCTTTCTTT.

This clonotype was observed at least ten times. The rearrangement uses TRBV7-8 and TRBJ2-7; D is possibly TRBD2 (6 bases). The CDR3 is made up of 16 amino acids. CDR1 and CDR2 from the germline V gene are SGHVS and FQNEAQ. The V end was cut by 3 bases, the J end by 1 base, with 16 bases between. The CDR3 DNA follows: TGTGCCAGCAGCTTCGGGAGACGCAGCGGATCCTACGAGCAGTACTTC. Translation gives CASSFGRRSGSYEQYF.

This clonotype was observed a handful of times. The CDR3 here is CASKEGEDSEQFF. CDR3 nucleotides: TGTGCCAGTAAGGAGGGGGAGGATTCGGAGCAGTTCTTC. The rearrangement uses TRBV19 and TRBJ2-1; D is perhaps TRBD1 or TRBD2 (6 bases each). V dropped 7 bases and J dropped 10 bases, with 17 bases sitting between them. Germline V gene lookup returns CDR1 LNHDA and CDR2 SQIVND (reference sequence). The CDR3 loop spans 13 amino acids.

This clonotype came up a few times. This rearrangement joins TRBV3-1 to TRBJ1-1; D not resolved. V lost 5 bases, J lost 0 bases, and 16 bases lay in between. The CDR3 sequence is 16 residues long. CDR1 and CDR2 (germline): LGHDT, YNNKEL (reference sequence). The CDR3 DNA sequence: TGTGCCAGCAGCTCATTTTACACCGAACTGAACACTGAAGCTTTCTTT. This gives the protein CASSSFYTELNTEAFF.

The V gene is TRBV2, the J gene TRBJ2-1; D not certain. The CDR3 spans 14 residues. V lost 7 bases to trimming and J lost 7 bases, with 17 bases between them. Germline CDR1 SNHLY, CDR2 FYNNEI. CDR3 sequence (DNA): TGTGCCAGCATTACGGACCTCCCCGAGAATGAGCAGTTCTTC. It encodes CASITDLPENEQFF.

This clonotype has ten or more counts. The rearrangement uses TRBV28 and TRBJ2-6, with D maybe TRBD2 (6 bases). The V and J ends lost 1 base and 2 bases respectively, with 21 bases between them. This CDR3 is built from 20 residues. Germline V gene data show CDR1 as MDHEN and CDR2 as SYDVKM. The CDR3 region has the DNA TGTGCCAGCAGTTTATATAAACGGGAGCGGTTCCGGGCTGGGGCCAACGTCCTGACTTTC. Protein product: CASSLYKRERFRAGANVLTF.

The chain employs TRBV18 and TRBJ1-1, with no clear D. The germline V gene has CDR1 KGHSH and CDR2 LQKENI. The CDR3 runs 12 residues. V gave up 3 bases and J gave up 4 bases, with 6 bases separating them. The CDR3 reads CASSPTITEAFF. DNA for the CDR3: TGTGCCAGCTCACCGACCATCACTGAAGCTTTCTTT.

In DNA form, the CDR3 reads TGTGCCAGTAGTATAGATCGACGACTCCTAAACAATGAGCAGTTCTTC. Translating gives CASSIDRRLLNNEQFF. The rearrangement joins TRBV19 to TRBJ2-1; D uncertain. The CDR3 is 16 residues long. Trimming cost V 0 bases and J 5 bases, with 14 bases left between them. Germline values: CDR1 LNHDA, CDR2 SQIVND (reference sequence).

Many counts were recorded for this clonotype. This sequence joins TRBV24-1 and TRBJ1-1; no clear D gene. Germline V gene sequence: CDR1 KGHDR, CDR2 SFDVKD. V gave up 1 base and J gave up 1 base, with 3 bases separating them. This CDR3 region has 13 residues. Here the CDR3 reads CATSDFRNTEAFF. CDR3 bases: TGTGCCACCAGTGATTTTCGGAACACTGAAGCTTTCTTT.

This clonotype occurred many times. The chain has TRBV10-3 and TRBJ2-2; TRBD2 is a possible D gene (6 bases). Germline V gene data show CDR1 as ENHRY and CDR2 as SYGVKD. CDR3 length: 15 amino acids. V lost 6 bases and J 0 bases, leaving 11 bases between the germline ends. The CDR3 nucleotides are TGTGCCATCAGCGGGACTCCCGCGAACACCGGGGAGCTGTTTTTT. Translation: CAISGTPANTGELFF.